The 13 T cell receptor beta chains below come from one sample, sequenced in a study of identical twins. In TCRdb, the 5' RACE reads were re-called with MiXCR into one record per CDR3 protein. The data show 700,000 or so distinct CDR3 sequences, approximately 21% seen once. The sample was also linked to a second study, of T cells expressing NK-cell markers.

Sequencing used PBMCs. These TCRs come from a woman aged 18-35 years in good health.

This chain uses TRBV20-1 with TRBJ2-1; D unresolved. Trimming removed 6 bases from V and 0 bases from J, with 24 bases in between. This CDR3 has 18 residues. The V gene's germline CDR1 is DFQATT and CDR2 SNEGSKA (reference sequence). This CDR3 is CSAPGPSVGSGSYNEQFF. CDR3 nucleotides: TGCAGTGCCCCAGGACCCAGCGTTGGCAGTGGCTCCTACAATGAGCAGTTCTTC.

The table lists this clonotype with a few counts. V and J are TRBV7-2 and TRBJ2-2, with TRBD1 matching over 7 bases. From germline, CDR1 is SGHTA and CDR2 FQGNSA. This CDR3 has 16 residues. With V trimmed by 5 bases and J by 0 bases, 6 bases remained unmatched. The DNA for the CDR3 is TGTGCCAGCAGCCCCAATACAGGGGCGAACACCGGGGAGCTGTTTTTT. Translation: CASSPNTGANTGELFF.

This clonotype came up a few times. The genes are TRBV12-3 or TRBV12-4 and TRBJ2-2; 7 bases line up with TRBD1. The CDR3 spans 15 residues. With 5 bases clipped from V and 5 bases from J, the junction kept 8 bases outside the gene matches. The CDR3 spells CASSPTGQRTGELFF. DNA for the CDR3: TGTGCCAGCAGTCCAACGGGACAGAGAACCGGGGAGCTGTTTTTT.

This clonotype has only a few counts. The chain is built from TRBV6-1 and TRBJ2-1; 7 bases fit TRBD1. From germline, CDR1 is MNHNS and CDR2 SASEGT. V lost 6 bases to trimming and J lost 6 bases; unmatched junction nucleotides: 11. The CDR3 sequence is 15 residues long. CDR3 amino acids: CASSRQGDKSNEQFF. CDR3 sequence (DNA): TGTGCCAGCAGCCGTCAGGGGGATAAGTCCAATGAGCAGTTCTTC.

This clonotype was seen more than once but under ten times. The chain recombines TRBV7-3 with TRBJ2-7; 11 nucleotides align to TRBD2. The V segment lost 1 base and the J segment 5 bases; nucleotides outside the gene matches: 7. Germline CDR1 reads SGHTA; CDR2 reads FQGTGA. The length of the CDR3 is 16 residues. The CDR3 bases are TGTGCCAGCAGCTTAATATACGGGACTAGCGGAGACGAGCAGTACTTC. It encodes CASSLIYGTSGDEQYF.

This clonotype showed up many times. The CDR3 protein is CASRPDYNEQFF. CDR3 coding DNA: TGTGCCAGCCGACCGGACTACAATGAGCAGTTCTTC. This chain connects TRBV7-2 to TRBJ2-1; D unclear. Trimming pared 8 bases from V and 3 bases from J, leaving 8 bases between. The CDR3 is 12 amino acids. Germline V lookup: CDR1 SGHTA, CDR2 FQGNSA.

This clonotype was seen repeatedly, ten times or more. The chain links TRBV29-1 to TRBJ2-3; 10 positions agree with TRBD2. CDR1 is SQVTM, CDR2 ANQGSEA, per germline. The CDR3 has 13 residues. The J segment lost 3 bases and the V segment lost 7 bases, leaving 4 bases of the junction unmatched. The chain's CDR3 is CSAELAGTDTQYF. The CDR3, as DNA: TGCAGCGCGGAACTAGCGGGAACAGATACGCAGTATTTT.

V gene TRBV12-3 or TRBV12-4 combines with J gene TRBJ2-3; 7 nucleotides match TRBD1. The assigned J gene may be wrong: the sequence end matches TRBJ1-5 better. This CDR3 has 14 residues. The CDR3 bases are TGTGCCAGCAGTTTCAAAGGGGGCGCAGATACGCAGCATTTT. It specifies CASSFKGGADTQHF.

This clonotype was seen more than once but under ten times. The chain carries TRBV5-1 and TRBJ1-4; a possible D gene is TRBD1 (6 bases). The CDR3 contains 16 residues. The V end was cut by 4 bases, the J end by 7 bases, with 20 bases between. Germline V gene data show CDR1 as SGHRS and CDR2 as YFSETQ. The CDR3 DNA is TGCGCCAGCAGCGGGACACCAGGGAATTCGGGTGAAAAACTGTTTTTT. This codes for CASSGTPGNSGEKLFF.

The genes are TRBV6-5 and TRBJ2-5; D might be TRBD2 (6 bases). V was trimmed by 6 bases and J by 5 bases, leaving 10 bases between them. This CDR3 has 12 amino acids. Germline V gene lookup returns CDR1 MNHEY and CDR2 SVGAGI. The CDR3 DNA reads as TGTGCCAGCAGGACCCGGGGGGAGACCCAGTACTTC. Its translation is CASRTRGETQYF.

CDR3 coding DNA: TGCAGTGCGTCTGAGGTACCGAACACTGAAGCTTTCTTT. Amino acid sequence: CSASEVPNTEAFF. J is TRBJ1-1 and V is TRBV20-1; D call uncertain. The CDR3 is 13 amino acids. Trimming left V 6 bases short and J 1 base short, with 12 bases between. Germline V gives CDR1 DFQATT, CDR2 SNEGSKA (reference sequence).

This clonotype was seen repeatedly, ten times or more. V usage is TRBV20-1 and J usage is TRBJ2-1; weak D call: TRBD2 (5 bases). The V gene lost 0 bases and the J gene lost 6 bases, with 9 bases spanning the gap. CDR1 and CDR2 (germline): DFQATT, SNEGSKA (reference sequence). The length of the CDR3 is 13 residues. Written as DNA, the CDR3 is TGCAGTGCTAGAGACAGGACTTTCAATGAGCAGTTCTTC. Its translation: CSARDRTFNEQFF.

CDR3 protein: CASSLPRTGGTSYEQYF. The CDR3 coding sequence is TGTGCCAGCAGCTTACCGAGGACAGGGGGGACCTCCTACGAGCAGTACTTC. The chain carries TRBV7-8 and TRBJ2-7, with TRBD1 matching 10 bases. V was pared by 2 bases and J by 0 bases, with 7 bases of the junction left unmatched. Per the germline V gene, CDR1 is SGHVS and CDR2 is FQNEAQ. The CDR3 loop spans 17 amino acids.